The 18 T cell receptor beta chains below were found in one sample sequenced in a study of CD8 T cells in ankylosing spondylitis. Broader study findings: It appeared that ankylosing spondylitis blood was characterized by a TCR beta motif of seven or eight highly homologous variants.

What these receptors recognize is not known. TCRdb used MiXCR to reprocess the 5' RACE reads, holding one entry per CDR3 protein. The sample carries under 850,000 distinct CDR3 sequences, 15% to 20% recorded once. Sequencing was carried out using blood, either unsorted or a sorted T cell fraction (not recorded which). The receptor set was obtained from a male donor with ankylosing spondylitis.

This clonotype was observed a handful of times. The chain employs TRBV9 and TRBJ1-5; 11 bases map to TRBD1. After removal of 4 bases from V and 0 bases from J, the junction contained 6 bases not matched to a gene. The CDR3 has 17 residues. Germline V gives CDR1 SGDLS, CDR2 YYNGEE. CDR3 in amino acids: CASSTDRGLSSNQPQHF. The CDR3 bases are TGTGCCAGCAGCACGGACAGGGGGCTCTCTAGCAATCAGCCCCAGCATTTT.

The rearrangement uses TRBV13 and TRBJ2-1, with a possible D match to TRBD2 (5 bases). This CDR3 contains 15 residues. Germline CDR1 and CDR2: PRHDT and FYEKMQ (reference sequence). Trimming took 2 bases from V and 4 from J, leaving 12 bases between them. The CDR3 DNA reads TGTGCCAGCAGCTTACCTGGCCGGGATTACAATGAGCAGTTCTTC. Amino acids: CASSLPGRDYNEQFF.

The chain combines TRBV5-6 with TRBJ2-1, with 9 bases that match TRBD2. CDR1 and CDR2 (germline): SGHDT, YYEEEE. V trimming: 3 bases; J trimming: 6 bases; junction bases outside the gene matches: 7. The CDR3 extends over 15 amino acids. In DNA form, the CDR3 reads TGTGCCAGCAGCTGGTTCAGCGGGGGGCCCAATGAGCAGTTCTTC. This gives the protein CASSWFSGGPNEQFF.

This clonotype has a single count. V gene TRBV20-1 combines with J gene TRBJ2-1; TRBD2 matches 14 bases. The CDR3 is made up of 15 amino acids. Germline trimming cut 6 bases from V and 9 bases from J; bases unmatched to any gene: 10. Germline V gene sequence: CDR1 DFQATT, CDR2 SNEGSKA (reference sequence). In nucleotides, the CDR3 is TGCAGTGCCCACCCGGGACTAGCGGGAGTTGGTGAGCAGTTCTTC. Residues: CSAHPGLAGVGEQFF.

The CDR3, as DNA: TGTGCCAGCAGCCAAGACCCTGATTCACCCCTCCACTTT. This codes for CASSQDPDSPLHF. The gene calls are TRBV4-2 and TRBJ1-6; D ambiguous. From germline, CDR1 is LGHNA and CDR2 YNFKEQ. Trimming took 0 bases from V and 8 from J, leaving 5 bases between them. CDR3 length: 13 amino acids.

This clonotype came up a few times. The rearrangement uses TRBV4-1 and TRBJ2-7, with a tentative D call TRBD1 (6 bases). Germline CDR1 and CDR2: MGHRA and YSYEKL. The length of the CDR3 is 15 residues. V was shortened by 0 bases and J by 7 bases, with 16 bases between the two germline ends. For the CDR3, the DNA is TGCGCCAGCAGCCAAGACGCAGGGGCTCGCAGAGAGCAGTACTTC. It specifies CASSQDAGARREQYF.

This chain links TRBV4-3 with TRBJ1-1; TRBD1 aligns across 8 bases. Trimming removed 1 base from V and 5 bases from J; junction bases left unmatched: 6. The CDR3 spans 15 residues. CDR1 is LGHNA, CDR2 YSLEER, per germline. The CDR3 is CASSQADRAGTEAFF. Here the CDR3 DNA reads TGCGCCAGCAGCCAAGCGGACAGGGCAGGAACTGAAGCTTTCTTT.

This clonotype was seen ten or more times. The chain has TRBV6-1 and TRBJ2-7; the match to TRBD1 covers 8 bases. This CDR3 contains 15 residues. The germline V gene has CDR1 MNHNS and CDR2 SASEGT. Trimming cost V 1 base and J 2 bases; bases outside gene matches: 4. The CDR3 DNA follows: TGTGCCAGCAGTGAAGGCTGGACAGGGCCCTACGAGCAGTACTTC. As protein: CASSEGWTGPYEQYF.

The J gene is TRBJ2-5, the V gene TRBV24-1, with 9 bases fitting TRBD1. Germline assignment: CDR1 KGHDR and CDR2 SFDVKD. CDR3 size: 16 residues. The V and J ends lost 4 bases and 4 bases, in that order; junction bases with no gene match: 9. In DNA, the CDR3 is TGTGCCACCAGTGACCGGGACAGGGTTTGGGGAGAGACCCAGTACTTC. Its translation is CATSDRDRVWGETQYF.

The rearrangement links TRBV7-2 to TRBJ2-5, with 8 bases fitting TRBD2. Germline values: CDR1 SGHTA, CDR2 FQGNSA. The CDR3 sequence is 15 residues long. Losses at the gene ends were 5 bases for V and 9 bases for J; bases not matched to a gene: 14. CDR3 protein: CASSQGLAQRRAQYF. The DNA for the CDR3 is TGTGCCAGCAGCCAAGGACTAGCTCAACGGCGGGCCCAGTACTTC.

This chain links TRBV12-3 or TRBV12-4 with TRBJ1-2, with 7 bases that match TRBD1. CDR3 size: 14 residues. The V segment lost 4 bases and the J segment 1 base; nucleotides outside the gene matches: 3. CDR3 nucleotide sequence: TGTGCCAGCAGTTGGGACAGCTATAACTATGGCTACACCTTC. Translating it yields CASSWDSYNYGYTF.

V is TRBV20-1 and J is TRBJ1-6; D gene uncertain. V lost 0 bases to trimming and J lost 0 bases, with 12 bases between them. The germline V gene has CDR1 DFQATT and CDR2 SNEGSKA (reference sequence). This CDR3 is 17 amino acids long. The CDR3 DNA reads TGCAGTGCTAGAGATTCGGGATCCGGCTCCTATAATTCACCCCTCCACTTT. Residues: CSARDSGSGSYNSPLHF.

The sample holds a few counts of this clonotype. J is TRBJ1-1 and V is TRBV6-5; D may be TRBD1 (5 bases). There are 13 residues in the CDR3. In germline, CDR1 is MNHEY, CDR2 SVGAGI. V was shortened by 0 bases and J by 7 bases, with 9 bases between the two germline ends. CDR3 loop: CASSYSRGSEAFF. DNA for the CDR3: TGTGCCAGCAGTTACTCGAGGGGTAGTGAAGCTTTCTTT.

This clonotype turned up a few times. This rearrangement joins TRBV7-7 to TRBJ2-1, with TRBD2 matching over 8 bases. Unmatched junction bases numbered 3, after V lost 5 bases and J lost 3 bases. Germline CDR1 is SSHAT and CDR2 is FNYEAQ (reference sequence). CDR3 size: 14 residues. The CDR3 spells CASSPGGDYNEQFF. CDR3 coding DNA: TGTGCCAGCAGCCCGGGGGGGGACTACAATGAGCAGTTCTTC.

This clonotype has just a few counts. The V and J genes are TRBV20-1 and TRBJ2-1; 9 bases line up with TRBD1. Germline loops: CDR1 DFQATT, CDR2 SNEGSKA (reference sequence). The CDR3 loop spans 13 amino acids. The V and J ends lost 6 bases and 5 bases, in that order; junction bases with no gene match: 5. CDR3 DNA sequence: TGCAGTGCGCGGGACAGGGCAAACAATGAGCAGTTCTTC. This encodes CSARDRANNEQFF.

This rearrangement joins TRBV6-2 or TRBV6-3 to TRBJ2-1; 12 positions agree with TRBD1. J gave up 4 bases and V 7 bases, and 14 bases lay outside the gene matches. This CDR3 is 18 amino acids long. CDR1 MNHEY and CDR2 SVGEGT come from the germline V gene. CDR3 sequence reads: CASTPRDRGRVVYNEQFF. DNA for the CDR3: TGTGCCAGCACCCCCCGGGACAGGGGGCGGGTGGTGTACAATGAGCAGTTCTTC.

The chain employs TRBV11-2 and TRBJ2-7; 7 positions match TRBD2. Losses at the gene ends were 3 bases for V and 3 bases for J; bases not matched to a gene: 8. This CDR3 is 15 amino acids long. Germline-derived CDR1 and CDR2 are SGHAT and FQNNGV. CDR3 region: CASSFLAEAVYEQYF. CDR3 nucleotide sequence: TGTGCCAGCAGCTTTCTAGCGGAGGCCGTCTACGAGCAGTACTTC.

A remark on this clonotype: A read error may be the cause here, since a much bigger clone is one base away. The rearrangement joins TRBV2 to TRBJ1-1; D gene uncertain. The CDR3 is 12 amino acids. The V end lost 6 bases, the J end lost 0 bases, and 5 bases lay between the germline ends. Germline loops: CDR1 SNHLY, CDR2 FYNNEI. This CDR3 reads CASSWMNTEAFF. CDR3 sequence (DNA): TGTGCCAGCAGCTGGATGAACACTGAAGCTTTCTTT.